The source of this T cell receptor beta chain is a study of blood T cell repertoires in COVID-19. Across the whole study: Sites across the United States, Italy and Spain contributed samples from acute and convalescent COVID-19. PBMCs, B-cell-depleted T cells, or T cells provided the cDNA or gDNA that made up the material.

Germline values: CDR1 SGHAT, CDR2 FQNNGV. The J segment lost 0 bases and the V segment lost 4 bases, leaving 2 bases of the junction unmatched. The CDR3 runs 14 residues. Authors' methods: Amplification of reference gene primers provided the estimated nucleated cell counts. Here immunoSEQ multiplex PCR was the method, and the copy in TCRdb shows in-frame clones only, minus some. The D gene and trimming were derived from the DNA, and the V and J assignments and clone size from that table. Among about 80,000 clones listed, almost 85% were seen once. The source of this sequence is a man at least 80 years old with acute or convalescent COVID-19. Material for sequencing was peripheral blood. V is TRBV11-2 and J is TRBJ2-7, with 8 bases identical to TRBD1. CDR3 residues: CASSSGQGSYEQYF. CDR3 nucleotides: TGTGCCAGCAGCTCTGGACAGGGCTCCTACGAGCAGTACTTC.